This T cell receptor beta chain comes out of a study of blood T cell repertoires in COVID-19. TCRdb's table, derived via immunoSEQ multiplex PCR, lists solely in-frame clones and lacks some. The repertoire holds approximately 330,000 clones, with roughly 89% as singletons. V lost 3 bases to trimming and J lost 2 bases; unmatched junction nucleotides: 6. The CDR3 totals 15 residues. Germline lookup yields CDR1 SQVTM and CDR2 ANQGSEA. This clonotype was obtained from a man aged 25-45 years with COVID-19, enrolled during active disease. The specimen sequenced was peripheral blood. The chain recombines TRBV29-1 with TRBJ1-2; 10 nucleotides align to TRBD1. The CDR3 region is CSVDAGQGGNYGYTF. The CDR3 DNA is TGCAGCGTTGACGCCGGACAGGGGGGAAACTATGGCTACACCTTC.